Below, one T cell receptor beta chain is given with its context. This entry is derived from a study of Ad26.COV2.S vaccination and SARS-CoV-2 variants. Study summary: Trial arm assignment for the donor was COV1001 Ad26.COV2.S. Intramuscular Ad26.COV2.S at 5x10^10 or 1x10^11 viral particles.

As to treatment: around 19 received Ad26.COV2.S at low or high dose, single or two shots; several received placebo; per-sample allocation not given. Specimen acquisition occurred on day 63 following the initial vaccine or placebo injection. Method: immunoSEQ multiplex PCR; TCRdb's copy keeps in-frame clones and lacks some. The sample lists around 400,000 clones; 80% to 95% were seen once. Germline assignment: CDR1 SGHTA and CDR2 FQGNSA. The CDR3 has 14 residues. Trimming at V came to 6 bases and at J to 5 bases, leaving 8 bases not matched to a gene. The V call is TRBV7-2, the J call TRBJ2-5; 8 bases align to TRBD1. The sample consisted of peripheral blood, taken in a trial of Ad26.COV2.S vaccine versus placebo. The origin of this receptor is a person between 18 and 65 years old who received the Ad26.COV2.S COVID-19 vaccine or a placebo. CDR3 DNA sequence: TGTGCCAGCAGTAAACGACAGGGGTGGGAGACCCAGTACTTC. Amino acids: CASSKRQGWETQYF.